Shown below are 23 T cell receptor beta chains from a single sample sequenced in a study of identical twins (dated by TCRdb to about 2016). To prepare the library, 5' RACE was applied. For sequencing, an Illumina HiSeq 2000 was employed. TCRdb reprocessing: public reads trimmed at Q25 with fastp, clones called with MiXCR, in-frame beta chains kept. Duplicate CDR3 protein sequences are folded into a single record with the most common DNA and genes. The sample yields more than 1.5 million distinct CDR3 sequences; under 35% were counted once. The top ten clones comprise around 0.3% of the sample. Source material: cord blood. Receptors were obtained from a newborn girl in good health.

The rearrangement links TRBV7-8 to TRBJ1-2; D possibly corresponds to TRBD1 (5 bases). The length of the CDR3 is 14 residues. V gave up 5 bases and J gave up 9 bases, with 19 bases separating them. Germline V gene lookup returns CDR1 SGHVS and CDR2 FQNEAQ. The CDR3 bases are TGTGCCAGCAGCGGTATGGGACCCCTGATCCGCTACACCTTC. It specifies CASSGMGPLIRYTF.

This clonotype appeared a few times. This chain joins TRBV20-1 and TRBJ2-7; D remains ambiguous. This CDR3 comprises 14 residues. CDR1 and CDR2 from the germline V gene are DFQATT and SNEGSKA (reference sequence). The V and J ends lost 2 bases and 0 bases respectively, with 11 bases between them. CDR3 region: CSARNPGISYEQYF. For the CDR3, the DNA is TGCAGTGCTAGAAACCCAGGAATCTCCTACGAGCAGTACTTC.

The V call is TRBV5-1, the J call TRBJ2-3; D unresolved. The germline V gene has CDR1 SGHRS and CDR2 YFSETQ. The length of the CDR3 is 15 residues. The V gene lost 4 bases and the J gene lost 0 bases, with 12 bases spanning the gap. Written as DNA, the CDR3 is TGCGCCAGCAGCAGGACGTCCCTAAGCACAGATACGCAGTATTTT. Translation: CASSRTSLSTDTQYF. The full variable domain, in which reference TRBV5-1 and TRBJ2-3 provide the parts outside the CDR3, is KAGVTQTPRYLIKTRGQQVTLSCSPISGHRSVSWYQQTPGQGLQFLFEYFSETQRNKGNFPGRFSGRQFSNSRSEMNVSTLELGDSALYLCASSRTSLSTDTQYFGPGTRLTVL.

The chain employs TRBV4-1 and TRBJ2-5; D is unresolved. Deletions cut 4 bases from V and 11 bases from J, with 20 bases between. The V gene's germline CDR1 is MGHRA and CDR2 YSYEKL. The CDR3 is made up of 14 amino acids. CDR3 DNA sequence: TGCGCCAGCAGCCCGATCCTCTTCCTTAATGAGCAGTACTTC. Translating gives CASSPILFLNEQYF.

The chain links TRBV10-3 to TRBJ2-1, with 11 bases lining up with TRBD2. V shed 0 bases and J 5 bases; nucleotides not matched to a gene: 6. Germline V CDR1 and CDR2: ENHRY, SYGVKD. The CDR3 spans 17 residues. The CDR3: CAISESQGGLADNEQFF. CDR3 in DNA: TGTGCCATCAGTGAGTCCCAAGGGGGACTAGCGGACAATGAGCAGTTCTTC.

This clonotype was observed a handful of times. The CDR3 sequence: CSARALGDGTLSSTDTQYF. The CDR3 nucleotides are TGCAGTGCTAGAGCTCTAGGGGACGGGACGCTTTCTTCCACAGATACGCAGTATTTT. The V and J genes are TRBV20-1 and TRBJ2-3; D possibly matches TRBD1 or TRBD2 (5 bases each). V was pared by 1 base and J by 2 bases, with 25 bases between. CDR1 and CDR2 from the germline V gene are DFQATT and SNEGSKA (reference sequence). The CDR3 has 19 residues.

This clonotype was picked up many times. One end of the junction fails to match germline, which may point to a read error. The chain recombines TRBV5-1 with TRBJ2-3; 7 nucleotides align to TRBD1. The germline V gene encodes CDR1 SGHRS and CDR2 YFSETQ. There are 13 residues in the CDR3. The CDR3 loop is CASSLSDRDRQYF. CDR3 nucleotides: TGCGCCAGCAGCTTGTCAGACAGGGATAGGCAGTATTTT.

This clonotype was seen a handful of times. This chain joins TRBV4-2 and TRBJ1-2; TRBD1 matches at 8 bases. After removal of 1 base from V and 6 bases from J, the junction contained 7 bases not matched to a gene. CDR3 length equals 15 residues. The germline V gene has CDR1 LGHNA and CDR2 YNFKEQ. The CDR3 DNA is TGTGCCAGCAGCCAAGCCCCGGGACAGGAGAATGGCTACACCTTC. It yields the protein CASSQAPGQENGYTF.

The chain recombines TRBV20-1 with TRBJ2-7; 8 nucleotides agree with TRBD2. The CDR3 length is 14 residues. V gave up 4 bases and J gave up 4 bases; unmatched junction bases: 9. Germline lookup yields CDR1 DFQATT and CDR2 SNEGSKA (reference sequence). The CDR3 nucleotides are TGCAGTGCTACTAGAAGCGGGAGAGGATACGAGCAGTACTTC. Amino acid sequence: CSATRSGRGYEQYF.

The chain joins TRBV30 to TRBJ2-7; maybe TRBD2 (6 bases). The germline CDR1 and CDR2 sequences are GTSNPN and SVGIG (reference sequence). Deletions cut 2 bases from V and 2 bases from J, with 10 bases between. The CDR3 is 13 amino acids. For the CDR3, the DNA is TGTGCCTGGAGTCGCGGGGAAGCCTACGAGCAGTACTTC. Translating gives CAWSRGEAYEQYF.

This clonotype was seen more than once but under ten times. The chain carries TRBV20-1 and TRBJ1-1; TRBD1 matches at 10 bases. CDR3 size: 14 residues. Germline V gene sequence: CDR1 DFQATT, CDR2 SNEGSKA (reference sequence). V lost 3 bases to trimming and J lost 3 bases; unmatched junction nucleotides: 4. The CDR3 loop reads CSASHGQGDTEAFF. In DNA form, the CDR3 reads TGCAGTGCTAGCCACGGACAGGGGGACACTGAAGCTTTCTTT.

This clonotype was counted a few times. This chain links TRBV20-1 with TRBJ2-5; 8 positions match TRBD2. V lost 2 bases, J lost 4 bases, and 6 bases stayed unmatched. Germline V gene data show CDR1 as DFQATT and CDR2 as SNEGSKA (reference sequence). The length of the CDR3 is 14 residues. CDR3 sequence: CSARTGGPRETQYF. The CDR3 DNA follows: TGCAGTGCTAGAACGGGGGGGCCCAGAGAGACCCAGTACTTC.

This clonotype has a handful of counts. V usage is TRBV19 and J usage is TRBJ2-1; 9 nucleotides agree with TRBD2. Germline values: CDR1 LNHDA, CDR2 SQIVND (reference sequence). J lost 9 bases, V lost 7 bases, and 7 bases had no gene match. There are 13 residues in the CDR3. The CDR3 DNA follows: TGTGCCAGTATGGCTAGCGGGGTGCCTGAGCAGTTCTTC. This translates into CASMASGVPEQFF.

The chain uses TRBV29-1 and TRBJ2-7; 7 bases align to TRBD1. The CDR3 runs 14 residues. J was trimmed by 3 bases and V by 4 bases; bases with no gene match: 9. CDR1 is SQVTM and CDR2 is ANQGSEA in the germline V gene. The DNA for the CDR3 is TGCAGCGTTGCCCTCCTTGGACAGGTCTACGAGCAGTACTTC. This encodes CSVALLGQVYEQYF.

This clonotype was seen only a few times. The V gene is TRBV5-1, the J gene TRBJ2-3, with 7 bases lining up with TRBD2. The trim removed 2 bases at V and 14 bases at J, leaving 8 bases unmatched. CDR1 and CDR2 from the germline V gene are SGHRS and YFSETQ. This CDR3 region has 12 residues. CDR3 in DNA: TGCGCCAGCAGCTTCGGACCGGGGAGGGTGTATTTT. Encoded protein: CASSFGPGRVYF.

In this sample, this clonotype turned up a few times. This chain connects TRBV19 to TRBJ2-1; 13 nucleotides match TRBD2. Germline V lookup: CDR1 LNHDA, CDR2 SQIVND (reference sequence). Trimming took 8 bases from V and 3 from J; bases not matched to a gene: 7. The CDR3 is made up of 16 amino acids. This CDR3 is CASRTSGRRVYNEQFF. The DNA of the CDR3 is TGTGCCAGTCGGACTAGCGGGAGAAGGGTCTACAATGAGCAGTTCTTC.

The V gene is TRBV12-3 or TRBV12-4, the J gene TRBJ2-3; 8 nucleotides match TRBD2. CDR3 length: 14 amino acids. With V trimmed by 4 bases and J by 6 bases, 6 bases remained unmatched. The CDR3 coding sequence is TGTGCCAGCAGTTACGGGGGGGCCATGGATACGCAGTATTTT. As protein: CASSYGGAMDTQYF.

A note on this clonotype: One junction end disagrees with the germline gene, perhaps due to a read error. The chain carries TRBV20-1 and TRBJ2-7; D perhaps matches TRBD1 (5 bases). CDR1 and CDR2 from the germline V gene are DFQATT and SNEGSKA (reference sequence). This CDR3 has 14 residues. This CDR3 reads CRARVAGPSYEQYF. The CDR3 DNA reads as TGCAGGGCTAGAGTAGCAGGGCCGAGTTACGAGCAGTACTTC.

The sample holds one count of this clonotype. The V gene is TRBV6-2 or TRBV6-3, the J gene TRBJ2-3; TRBD2 matches 12 bases. The J segment lost 0 bases and the V segment lost 6 bases, leaving 4 bases of the junction unmatched. Germline assignment: CDR1 MNHEY and CDR2 SVGEGT. The CDR3 loop spans 16 amino acids. For the CDR3, the DNA is TGTGCCAGCAGAAGACTAGCGGGGGCCAGCACAGATACGCAGTATTTT. Residues: CASRRLAGASTDTQYF.

Of note for this clonotype: Relative to the germline gene, one junction end is altered; a read error may explain this. The CDR3 sequence: CAGSLRSYEQFF. CDR3 sequence (DNA): TGTGCCGGCAGCCTCAGAAGTTATGAGCAGTTCTTC. V is TRBV7-9 and J is TRBJ2-1; D ambiguous. In germline, CDR1 is SEHNR, CDR2 FQNEAQ (reference sequence). The CDR3 sequence is 12 residues long.

This clonotype showed up many times. The chain recombines TRBV27 with TRBJ2-1, with 9 bases that match TRBD2. Germline assignment: CDR1 MNHEY and CDR2 SMNVEV (reference sequence). V was clipped by 4 bases and J by 5 bases; unmatched bases: 12. The CDR3 is made up of 17 amino acids. CDR3 coding DNA: TGTGCCAGCAGTTCCCCACATAGCGGGAGAGAGAACAATGAGCAGTTCTTC. This sequence encodes CASSSPHSGRENNEQFF.

J is TRBJ2-4 and V is TRBV6-8, with a tentative D call TRBD2 (6 bases). The DNA end favors TRBJ2-5, so the J call may be wrong. This CDR3 spans 14 amino acids. Germline V gives CDR1 MNHGY, CDR2 SAAAGT. The DNA for the CDR3 is TGTGCCAGCAGTTCGGAGGCGGGGTTGGAGACCCAGTACTTC. Translation gives CASSSEAGLETQYF.

The V and J genes are TRBV5-1 and TRBJ2-7, with 9 bases matching TRBD2. Germline V gene sequence: CDR1 SGHRS, CDR2 YFSETQ. The CDR3 runs to 18 residues. Trimming removed 2 bases from V and 7 bases from J; junction bases left unmatched: 19. The CDR3 loop reads CASSFRTSGYLSYNEQYF. For the CDR3, the DNA is TGCGCCAGCAGCTTCCGAACTAGCGGGTATCTATCCTACAATGAGCAGTACTTC.